Below, one T cell receptor (beta chain) is given with its context. Antigen unknown. This CDR3 has 13 amino acids. Germline assignment: CDR1 WNHNN and CDR2 SYGVQD (reference sequence). The ends were cut back, 5 bases at V and 4 bases at J, with 12 bases in the middle. This entry belongs to a study of vaccination and CD4 T cells after COVID-19. Treatment indicated: roughly nine-day PBMC culture with coronavirus spike peptide pools or control peptides (ViraFEST assay). The study sequenced cultured CD4+ T cell DNA using the Oncomine TCR Beta short-read assay. TCRdb redid the calling of the PCR reads with MiXCR, one entry per CDR3 protein. The sample has some 20,000 distinct CDR3 sequences; over 25% are singletons.

The gene calls are TRBV10-1 and TRBJ2-7; D is tentatively TRBD1 or TRBD2 (5 bases each). This sequence originates from a human donor with COVID-19. The specimen was cultured CD4+ T cells from blood. The CDR3 bases are TGCGCCAGCAGTCCTTGGGGGAGATACGAGCAGTACTTC. Protein: CASSPWGRYEQYF.